The 4 T cell receptor beta chains listed next were all sequenced from one sample in a study of control samples from healthy donors and cancer patients. Profiled with immunoSEQ multiplex PCR; TCRdb holds only in-frame clones, not every one. This sample has 150,000 to 200,000 clones; 94% occur once, and the top ten carry approximately 1.4%. The sequencing input was blood. Source of these receptors: a woman under 30 in good health.

J is TRBJ1-1 and V is TRBV11-3, with unresolved D. V lost 5 bases to trimming and J lost 4 bases, with 17 bases between them. This CDR3 is 15 amino acids long. Germline V lookup: CDR1 SGHNT, CDR2 YENEEA. CDR3 in DNA: TGTGCCAGCAGCCCCCACCGCCGTGCGAGCACTGAAGCTTTCTTT. This gives the protein CASSPHRRASTEAFF.

This sequence joins TRBV28 and TRBJ1-2, with TRBD1 matching over 9 bases. The CDR3 extends over 15 amino acids. The V segment lost 5 bases and the J segment 3 bases; nucleotides outside the gene matches: 7. Germline CDR1 is MDHEN and CDR2 is SYDVKM. This CDR3 reads CASSVAGTGHYGYTF. CDR3 nucleotide sequence: TGTGCCAGCAGTGTGGCCGGGACAGGGCACTATGGCTACACCTTC.

V gene TRBV3-1 (or the pseudogene TRBV3-2) combines with J gene TRBJ1-2; D is ambiguous. The CDR3 contains 14 residues. The V gene lost 0 bases and the J gene lost 1 base, with 6 bases spanning the gap. Germline-derived CDR1 and CDR2 are LGHDT and YNNKEL (reference sequence). Here the CDR3 DNA reads TGTGCCAGCAGCCAAGATATCATTAACTATGGCTACACCTTC. As protein: CASSQDIINYGYTF.

This clone was counted a few times. This chain connects TRBV18 to TRBJ1-2; no reliable D call. There are 15 residues in the CDR3. In germline, CDR1 is KGHSH, CDR2 LQKENI. The V end was cut by 6 bases, the J end by 3 bases, with 17 bases between. For the CDR3, the DNA is TGTGCCAGCTCCCCCAAGGCGCAGCCAGACTATGGCTACACCTTC. As protein: CASSPKAQPDYGYTF.